These 31 T cell receptor beta chains came from one sample sequenced in a study of response to subunit inactivated influenza vaccine. TCRdb called the RT-PCR reads again in MiXCR, with one record for every CDR3 protein. The table shows a few hundred thousand distinct CDR3 sequences, with 12% to 15% occurring only once. Sequencing used PBMCs from blood, obtained about 13 days after vaccination. These receptors were obtained from a man aged 50-59 years who received an inactivated influenza vaccine.

This clonotype showed up many times. V is TRBV12-3 or TRBV12-4 and J is TRBJ1-5; perhaps TRBD1 as D (6 bases). The length of the CDR3 is 14 residues. V was cut by 3 bases and J by 4 bases, with 10 bases left in between. CDR3 bases: TGTGCCAGCAGTTTCAAAGGGGGAAATCAGCCCCAGCATTTT. As protein: CASSFKGGNQPQHF.

This clonotype has ten or more counts. The chain has TRBV4-2 and TRBJ2-3, with 10 bases matching TRBD2. The CDR3 length is 18 residues. CDR1 is LGHNA, CDR2 YNFKEQ, per germline. V lost 0 bases and J lost 2; bases outside the gene matches: 8. The CDR3 region has the DNA TGTGCCAGCAGCCAAGACCCCACTAGCGGGGTGACCACAGATACGCAGTATTTT. Amino acids: CASSQDPTSGVTTDTQYF.

The chain couples TRBV5-1 to TRBJ1-2; no definite D call. Germline V gene sequence: CDR1 SGHRS, CDR2 YFSETQ. The CDR3 is 11 amino acids. The V and J ends lost 5 bases and 6 bases respectively, with 8 bases between them. Here the CDR3 reads CASRVLDGYTF. The CDR3 region has the DNA TGCGCCAGCAGAGTACTGGATGGCTACACCTTC.

Remarks on this clonotype: Since a much larger clone is just one base distant, this may be a read error. The gene calls are TRBV12-3 or TRBV12-4 and TRBJ2-5; D might be TRBD2 (6 bases). The CDR3 length is 14 residues. The CDR3 sequence is CASSPGLNQETQNF. The CDR3 region has the DNA TGTGCCAGCAGTCCAGGACTAAACCAAGAGACCCAGAACTTC.

The chain is built from TRBV14 and TRBJ2-3, with 10 nucleotides matching TRBD1. The CDR3 runs 16 residues. Germline CDR1 and CDR2: SGHDN and FVKESK. The junction had 7 bases not matched to a gene; V was cut back by 3 bases and J by 4 bases. CDR3 residues: CASSQSMGQGSDTQYF. The CDR3 DNA reads as TGTGCCAGCAGCCAGAGCATGGGACAGGGGTCAGATACGCAGTATTTT.

The V gene is TRBV10-1, the J gene TRBJ2-7; 9 bases match TRBD2. The CDR3 is 16 residues long. The germline V gene encodes CDR1 WNHNN and CDR2 SYGVQD (reference sequence). The trim removed 0 bases at V and 3 bases at J, leaving 6 bases unmatched. The CDR3 region has the DNA TGCGCCAGCAGTGAGTCGAGCGGGGGGCCAATCTACGAGCAGTACTTC. Encoded protein: CASSESSGGPIYEQYF.

The sample holds many counts of this clonotype. V is TRBV20-1 and J is TRBJ2-7, with TRBD2 matching over 11 bases. Looked up from germline, CDR1 is DFQATT and CDR2 is SNEGSKA (reference sequence). This CDR3 contains 14 residues. The CDR3: CSYTSGSEFYEQYF. In nucleotides, the CDR3 is TGCAGCTACACTAGCGGGAGTGAGTTCTACGAGCAGTACTTC.

This clonotype occurred many times. The chain has TRBV4-2 and TRBJ1-1, with TRBD1 as a possible D gene (5 bases). From germline, CDR1 is LGHNA and CDR2 YNFKEQ. With 3 bases removed from V and 4 bases from J, the gap between germline ends came to 15 bases. This CDR3 has 15 residues. CDR3 amino acids: CASSHPPQGLTEAFF. DNA of the CDR3: TGTGCCAGCAGCCATCCCCCCCAGGGACTCACTGAAGCTTTCTTT.

The gene calls are TRBV6-5 and TRBJ1-4; TRBD1 matches at 7 bases. The CDR3 is made up of 19 amino acids. Trimming took 0 bases from V and 7 from J; bases not matched to a gene: 17. Germline V gene data show CDR1 as MNHEY and CDR2 as SVGAGI. CDR3 coding DNA: TGTGCCAGCAGTTACTCGATCAGACAGGGATGGGGTGTTGGTGAAAAACTGTTTTTT. Its protein is CASSYSIRQGWGVGEKLFF.

The rearrangement joins TRBV24-1 to TRBJ2-2; the match to TRBD1 covers 8 bases. CDR3 size: 17 residues. J lost 0 bases, V lost 3 bases, and 5 bases had no gene match. The germline V gene encodes CDR1 KGHDR and CDR2 SFDVKD. The CDR3 DNA sequence: TGTGCCACCAGTGATACATTACAGGGGGCGAACACCGGGGAGCTGTTTTTT. This gives the protein CATSDTLQGANTGELFF.

The rearrangement joins TRBV4-3 to TRBJ2-1; 11 bases align to TRBD2. Germline CDR1 and CDR2: LGHNA and YSLEER. The CDR3 is 17 residues long. J gave up 3 bases and V 0 bases, and 4 bases lay outside the gene matches. The CDR3 sequence: CASSQDHGTSGYNEQFF. CDR3 nucleotides: TGCGCCAGCAGCCAAGATCATGGGACTAGCGGCTACAATGAGCAGTTCTTC.

The chain joins TRBV7-9 to TRBJ2-7; TRBD1 aligns across 8 bases. V lost 5 bases and J lost 6; bases outside the gene matches: 15. This CDR3 has 16 amino acids. Germline V lookup: CDR1 SEHNR, CDR2 FQNEAQ (reference sequence). The DNA for the CDR3 is TGTGCCAGCAGCCACCCGACAGGGGCTATTTACGGCGAGCAGTACTTC. It translates to CASSHPTGAIYGEQYF. Drawing the rest from reference TRBV7-9 and TRBJ2-7, the complete variable domain is DTGVSQNPRHKITKRGQNVTFRCDPISEHNRLYWYRQTLGQGPEFLTYFQNEAQLEKSRLLSDRFSAERPKGSFSTLEIQRTEQGDSAMYLCASSHPTGAIYGEQYFGPGTRLTVT.

The chain carries TRBV9 and TRBJ1-1; D remains ambiguous. CDR1 is SGDLS and CDR2 is YYNGEE in the germline V gene. The CDR3 has 14 residues. V was clipped by 2 bases and J by 2 bases, with 10 bases between them. CDR3 loop: CASSVGDLNTEAFF. The CDR3, as DNA: TGTGCCAGCAGCGTTGGGGATCTTAACACTGAAGCTTTCTTT. The full variable domain, in which reference TRBV9 and TRBJ1-1 provide the parts outside the CDR3, is DSGVTQTPKHLITATGQRVTLRCSPRSGDLSVYWYQQSLDQGLQFLIQYYNGEERAKGNILERFSAQQFPDLHSELNLSSLELGDSALYFCASSVGDLNTEAFFGQGTRLTVV.

The genes are TRBV24-1 and TRBJ2-1; D not resolved. V was pared by 6 bases and J by 8 bases, with 10 bases between. The germline gives CDR1 KGHDR, CDR2 SFDVKD. This CDR3 is 12 amino acids long. CDR3 loop: CATSQASDEQFF. The CDR3, as DNA: TGTGCCACCAGTCAGGCGTCGGATGAGCAGTTCTTC.

This sequence joins TRBV5-1 and TRBJ2-2; no clear D. The CDR3 loop spans 15 amino acids. Germline values: CDR1 SGHRS, CDR2 YFSETQ. The V and J ends lost 3 bases and 3 bases respectively, with 12 bases between them. CDR3 loop: CASSWAYEHTGELFF. CDR3 coding DNA: TGCGCCAGCAGCTGGGCCTACGAACACACCGGGGAGCTGTTTTTT. Full variable domain (outside the CDR3, taken from reference TRBV5-1 and TRBJ2-2): KAGVTQTPRYLIKTRGQQVTLSCSPISGHRSVSWYQQTPGQGLQFLFEYFSETQRNKGNFPGRFSGRQFSNSRSEMNVSTLELGDSALYLCASSWAYEHTGELFFGEGSRLTVL.

This clonotype has only a few counts. The chain recombines TRBV12-3 or TRBV12-4 with TRBJ1-2, with D possibly being TRBD1 (6 bases). Deletions cut 10 bases from V and 3 bases from J, with 15 bases between. CDR3 size: 13 residues. Here the CDR3 reads CATKNRVHYGYTF. The CDR3 DNA reads TGTGCCACCAAGAACAGGGTCCACTATGGCTACACCTTC.

This clonotype was seen more than once but under ten times. V is TRBV7-2 and J is TRBJ2-7; D is perhaps TRBD1 (5 bases). The CDR3 length is 15 residues. The V end lost 1 base, the J end lost 0 bases, and 10 bases lay between the germline ends. Germline-derived CDR1 and CDR2 are SGHTA and FQGNSA. CDR3 coding DNA: TGTGCCAGCAGCTTAGTTCAGGGTGGCTCCTACGAGCAGTACTTC. Its protein is CASSLVQGGSYEQYF.

Ten or more counts support this clonotype. The V call is TRBV24-1, the J call TRBJ2-3; the D gene is possibly TRBD2 (5 bases). V dropped 3 bases and J dropped 5 bases, with 8 bases sitting between them. The CDR3 loop spans 13 amino acids. Per germline, CDR1 KGHDR and CDR2 SFDVKD. The CDR3 sequence: CATSDPLGDTQYF. The CDR3 coding sequence is TGTGCCACCAGTGATCCACTAGGAGATACGCAGTATTTT.

This chain connects TRBV15 to TRBJ2-6, with 7 positions matching TRBD1. This CDR3 is built from 20 residues. The germline V gene encodes CDR1 LNHNV and CDR2 YYDKDF (reference sequence). V lost 1 base, J lost 1 base, and 13 bases stayed unmatched. The DNA of the CDR3 is TGTGCCACCAGCAGAGCTCTCGCCGCCAACAGGGGTTCTGGGGCCAACGTCCTGACTTTC. It yields the protein CATSRALAANRGSGANVLTF. Complete variable domain (other parts from reference TRBV15 and TRBJ2-6): DAMVIQNPRYQVTQFGKPVTLSCSQTLNHNVMYWYQQKSSQAPKLLFHYYDKDFNNEADTPDNFQSRRPNTSFCFLDIRSPGLGDTAMYLCATSRALAANRGSGANVLTFGAGSRLTVL.

The chain employs TRBV5-1 and TRBJ2-7, with D uncertain. Germline loops: CDR1 SGHRS, CDR2 YFSETQ. CDR3 length equals 14 residues. Deletions cut 2 bases from V and 2 bases from J, with 11 bases between. The CDR3 DNA reads as TGCGCCAGCAGCTTTTTACAGTTCCCCTACGAGCAGTACTTC. Its translation is CASSFLQFPYEQYF.

V gene TRBV7-9 combines with J gene TRBJ2-2; D call uncertain. The CDR3 sequence is 16 residues long. Germline assignment: CDR1 SEHNR and CDR2 FQNEAQ (reference sequence). With 0 bases removed from V and 4 bases from J, the gap between germline ends came to 12 bases. CDR3 residues: CASSLAPRSSTGELFF. Written as DNA, the CDR3 is TGTGCCAGCAGCTTAGCTCCAAGATCGAGCACCGGGGAGCTGTTTTTT.

This clonotype has just a few counts. The rearrangement joins TRBV5-6 to TRBJ2-5; 10 nucleotides line up with TRBD1. V trimming: 3 bases; J trimming: 4 bases; junction bases outside the gene matches: 15. CDR1 is SGHDT and CDR2 is YYEEEE in the germline V gene. This CDR3 comprises 18 residues. CDR3 sequence reads: CASSSPPGQGIWGETQYF. The CDR3 bases are TGTGCCAGCAGCTCCCCTCCGGGACAGGGGATCTGGGGAGAGACCCAGTACTTC.

J is TRBJ2-2 and V is TRBV12-3 or TRBV12-4; D may be TRBD1 or TRBD2 (6 bases each). There are 18 residues in the CDR3. Trimming left V 8 bases short and J 2 bases short, with 24 bases between. CDR3 bases: TGTGCCAGCGGAAAACGGGGGCCTCCCGCAAAAAACACCGGGGAGCTGTTTTTT. Its protein is CASGKRGPPAKNTGELFF.

This clonotype was observed a few times. The CDR3 sequence is CASQAPTPEQFF. CDR3 sequence (DNA): TGTGCCAGTCAAGCCCCAACACCCGAGCAGTTCTTC. The gene calls are TRBV28 and TRBJ2-1; D remains unclear. V was trimmed by 9 bases and J by 10 bases, leaving 16 bases between them. Germline CDR1 is MDHEN and CDR2 is SYDVKM. The CDR3 has 12 amino acids.

The rearrangement uses TRBV27 and TRBJ2-1, with D perhaps TRBD2 (5 bases). CDR1 is MNHEY, CDR2 SMNVEV, per germline (reference sequence). This CDR3 region has 15 residues. The V end was cut by 7 bases, the J end by 5 bases, with 18 bases between. The CDR3 nucleotides are TGTGCCAGCACGAAGGGAGCGACTGGAAACAATGAGCAGTTCTTC. It codes for CASTKGATGNNEQFF.

This clonotype was counted ten times or more. The rearrangement links TRBV4-2 to TRBJ2-3; possible D gene TRBD2, 6 bases. Deletions cut 0 bases from V and 8 bases from J, with 6 bases between. CDR1 LGHNA and CDR2 YNFKEQ come from the germline V gene. The CDR3 loop spans 12 amino acids. In DNA form, the CDR3 reads TGTGCCAGCAGCCAAGAGGAGGGTACGCAGTATTTT. It translates to CASSQEEGTQYF.

This clonotype came up a few times. The V call is TRBV6-5, the J call TRBJ2-5; TRBD1 matches at 8 bases. The CDR3 runs 16 residues. V lost 0 bases and J lost 5; bases outside the gene matches: 8. Germline loops: CDR1 MNHEY, CDR2 SVGAGI. The CDR3 DNA reads as TGTGCCAGCAGTTACTCAGGACAGGGTCGGAGGGAGACCCAGTACTTC. Translation: CASSYSGQGRRETQYF.

This clonotype was seen a handful of times. This chain links TRBV7-2 with TRBJ1-2; D gene ambiguous. The V gene's germline CDR1 is SGHTA and CDR2 FQGNSA. The CDR3 extends over 16 amino acids. Deletions cut 1 base from V and 4 bases from J, with 16 bases between. CDR3 region: CASSLDGRAPGYGYTF. In DNA, the CDR3 is TGTGCCAGCAGCTTAGATGGACGGGCGCCTGGCTATGGCTACACCTTC.

This clonotype was recorded a few times. V gene TRBV28 combines with J gene TRBJ2-7; D is possibly TRBD1 or TRBD2 (5 bases each). The germline V gene has CDR1 MDHEN and CDR2 SYDVKM. The CDR3 is made up of 15 amino acids. V lost 5 bases and J 4 bases, leaving 18 bases between the germline ends. CDR3 in amino acids: CASSPLGDLHYEQYF. CDR3 DNA sequence: TGTGCCAGCAGTCCCCTCGGGGACCTCCATTACGAGCAGTACTTC.

This clonotype has more than one count but fewer than ten. This chain links TRBV7-6 with TRBJ2-2; D call uncertain. This CDR3 region has 15 residues. Trimming removed 4 bases from V and 4 bases from J, with 13 bases in between. The germline gives CDR1 SGHVS, CDR2 FNYEAQ. CDR3 sequence (DNA): TGTGCCAGCAGCTCCCTCGGGCGGATCACCGGGGAGCTGTTTTTT. This codes for CASSSLGRITGELFF.

The CDR3 here is CSVGTGGLTNEKLFF. The CDR3 DNA reads TGCAGCGTTGGAACAGGGGGTTTAACTAATGAAAAACTGTTTTTT. V and J are TRBV29-1 and TRBJ1-4; 8 bases line up with TRBD1. V was pared by 4 bases and J by 1 base, with 5 bases of the junction left unmatched. Germline assignment: CDR1 SQVTM and CDR2 ANQGSEA. This CDR3 spans 15 amino acids.